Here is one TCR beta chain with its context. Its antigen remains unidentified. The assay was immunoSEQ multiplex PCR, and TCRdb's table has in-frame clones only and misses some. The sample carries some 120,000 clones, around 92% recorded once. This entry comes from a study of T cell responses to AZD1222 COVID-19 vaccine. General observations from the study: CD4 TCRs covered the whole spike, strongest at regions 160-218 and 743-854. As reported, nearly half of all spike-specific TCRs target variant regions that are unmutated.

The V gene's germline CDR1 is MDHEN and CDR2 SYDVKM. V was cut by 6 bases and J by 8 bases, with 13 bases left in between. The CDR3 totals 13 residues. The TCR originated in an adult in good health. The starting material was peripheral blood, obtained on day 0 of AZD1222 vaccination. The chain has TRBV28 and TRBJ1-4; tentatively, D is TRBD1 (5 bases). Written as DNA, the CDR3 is TGTGCCAGCAGGACGGGGGGACGCGAAAAACTGTTTTTT. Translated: CASRTGGREKLFF.